The entry below gives a single TCR beta chain sequence along with its context. Its antigen is not identified. The sample originates from a study of OX40 agonist ivuxolimab in advanced cancers. Study at large: The patients' treatment was ivuxolimab, an agonistic anti-OX40 (CD134) antibody. All patients had ivuxolimab intravenously every 2 weeks at 0.01 to 10 mg/kg. Study observations and caveats: Nonresponders included some who also had low normalized T-cell clonal expansion.

Only in-frame clones appear in the TCRdb table, and some are missing; sequencing was by immunoSEQ multiplex PCR. The data show 62,000 or so clones, with roughly nine tenths seen just once and over 4% held by the top ten. V shed 1 base and J 4 bases; nucleotides not matched to a gene: 13. This CDR3 region has 21 residues. Germline loops: CDR1 KGHSH, CDR2 LQKENI. Anyone with autoimmune disease history or systemic immunosuppression was excluded. The source material was CD4+ or CD8+ T cells sorted from blood, sampled in a trial of the OX40 agonist ivuxolimab. The TCR sequence derives from an adult with an advanced solid tumor such as melanoma, head and neck, liver or kidney cancer. The chain has TRBV18 and TRBJ2-6, with 13 positions matching TRBD2. CDR3 DNA sequence: TGTGCCAGCTCACCACTTCCGCGGACTAGCGGGAGACTGGTCGGGGCCAACGTCCTGACTTTC. Translating it yields CASSPLPRTSGRLVGANVLTF.